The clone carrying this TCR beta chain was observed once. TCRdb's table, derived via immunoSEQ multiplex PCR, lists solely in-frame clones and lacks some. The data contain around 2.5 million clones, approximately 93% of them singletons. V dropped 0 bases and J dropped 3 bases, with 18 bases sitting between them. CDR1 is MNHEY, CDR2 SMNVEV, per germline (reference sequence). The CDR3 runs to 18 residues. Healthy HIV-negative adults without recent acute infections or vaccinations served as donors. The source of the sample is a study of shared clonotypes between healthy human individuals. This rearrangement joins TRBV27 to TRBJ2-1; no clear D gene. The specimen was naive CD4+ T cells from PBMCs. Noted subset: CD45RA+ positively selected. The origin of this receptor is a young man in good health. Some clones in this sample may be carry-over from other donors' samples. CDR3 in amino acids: CASSLSVVLDDFYNEQFF. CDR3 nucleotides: TGTGCCAGCAGTTTATCGGTCGTATTGGACGACTTCTACAATGAGCAGTTCTTC.